This T cell receptor (beta chain) was obtained from a study of identical twins. One entry per CDR3 protein, called by TCRdb with MiXCR from the 5' RACE reads. The table shows about 810,000 distinct CDR3 sequences, with roughly an eighth occurring only once. The CDR3 consists of 16 residues. J was trimmed by 4 bases and V by 3 bases; bases with no gene match: 8. Germline CDR1 is MDHEN and CDR2 is SYDVKM. In addition, the sample was reused for a study of yellow fever vaccine responses in identical twins.

The rearrangement joins TRBV28 to TRBJ1-1; 10 bases are a match to TRBD1. Sequencing input: PBMCs. The clonotype originates from a woman aged 18-30 years in good health. In nucleotides, the CDR3 is TGTGCCAGCAGTTTGAATTGGGGACAGGGGATCACTGAAGCTTTCTTT. Residues: CASSLNWGQGITEAFF.